The subject of this entry is one T cell receptor beta chain. This record comes from a study of blood T cell repertoires in COVID-19. Per the authors' pipeline: How many nucleated cells were present was estimated from reference gene primer amplification. Some clones are missing from TCRdb's copy, which holds only in-frame ones; the method was immunoSEQ multiplex PCR. V and J calls and clone size follow that table, whereas D and trimming were derived from the DNA. Seen here are under 55,000 clones, approximately 80% observed once, and the top ten hold around 5.4%. The CDR3 is made up of 15 amino acids. Germline lookup yields CDR1 SGHTA and CDR2 FQGTGA. V trimming: 5 bases; J trimming: 0 bases; junction bases outside the gene matches: 6.

The V and J genes are TRBV7-3 and TRBJ2-7; 8 bases align to TRBD2. The TCR sequence derives from a woman aged 45 to 65 with acute COVID-19. Sequencing was carried out using PBMCs or T cells enriched from blood (not recorded which). In DNA form, the CDR3 reads TGTGCCAGCAGCCTCAGCGGGGGTCGCTCCTACGAGCAGTACTTC. Residues: CASSLSGGRSYEQYF.